The clone carrying this T cell receptor beta chain was counted only a few times. The record originates from a study of identical twins. Germline V gives CDR1 MDHEN, CDR2 SYDVKM. This CDR3 is built from 14 residues. Trimming removed 10 bases at V and 1 base at J, with 14 bases between. TCRdb passed the 5' RACE reads through MiXCR, listing each CDR3 protein once. The sample has 200,000 to 250,000 distinct CDR3 sequences; 12% are singletons. The same specimen was also included in a second study, on yellow fever vaccine responses in identical twins.

The chain employs TRBV28 and TRBJ1-5; D call uncertain. Material: memory (CD45RO+) T cells sorted from blood. This sequence originates from a woman younger than 30 in good health. CDR3 region: CATNRGTSNQPQHF. In DNA form, the CDR3 reads TGTGCCACCAACCGGGGTACGAGCAATCAGCCCCAGCATTTT.